The TCR beta chain described here comes from a study of T cells after yellow fever vaccination. The overall study: Preparation used SMART-Seq v4 Ultra Low Input for the low-cell-number fractions. Study-level results: FACS-sorted repertoires could contain abundant clonotypes contaminating from the bulk population.

TCRdb passed the 5' RACE reads through MiXCR, listing each CDR3 protein once. The sample lists 95,000 to 150,000 distinct CDR3 sequences; 6% to 8% were seen once. Worth noting for this clonotype: Its antigen is undetermined.

Trimming at V came to 2 bases and at J to 0 bases, leaving 10 bases not matched to a gene. The CDR3 has 20 amino acids. The chain links TRBV12-3 or TRBV12-4 to TRBJ2-4, with 13 bases that match TRBD2. The source is a man aged 18 to 29 who received the YFV17D yellow fever vaccine. Sample: CD4+ T cells sorted from PBMCs, taken more than 8 days after the first yellow fever vaccination. Written as DNA, the CDR3 is TGTGCCAGCAGTTTAACTCGACTAGCGGGGGGCGCACTAGCCAAAAACATTCAGTACTTC. Translated, it gives CASSLTRLAGGALAKNIQYF.